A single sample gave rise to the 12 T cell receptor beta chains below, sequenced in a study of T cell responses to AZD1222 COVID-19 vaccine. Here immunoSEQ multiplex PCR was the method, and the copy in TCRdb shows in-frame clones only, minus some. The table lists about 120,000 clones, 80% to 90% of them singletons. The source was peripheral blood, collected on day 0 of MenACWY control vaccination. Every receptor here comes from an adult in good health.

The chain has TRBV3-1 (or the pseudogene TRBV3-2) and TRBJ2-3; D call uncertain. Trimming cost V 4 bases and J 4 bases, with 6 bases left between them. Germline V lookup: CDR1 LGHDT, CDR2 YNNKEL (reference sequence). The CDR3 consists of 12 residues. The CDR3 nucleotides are TGTGCCAGCAGCCTTCGTGCAGATACGCAGTATTTT. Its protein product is CASSLRADTQYF.

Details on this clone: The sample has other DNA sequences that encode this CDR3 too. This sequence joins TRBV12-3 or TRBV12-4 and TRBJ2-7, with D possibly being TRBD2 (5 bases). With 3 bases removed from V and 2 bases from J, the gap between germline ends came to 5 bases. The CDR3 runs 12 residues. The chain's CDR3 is CASSLGAYEQYF. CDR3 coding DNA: TGTGCCAGCAGTTTGGGAGCCTACGAGCAGTACTTC.

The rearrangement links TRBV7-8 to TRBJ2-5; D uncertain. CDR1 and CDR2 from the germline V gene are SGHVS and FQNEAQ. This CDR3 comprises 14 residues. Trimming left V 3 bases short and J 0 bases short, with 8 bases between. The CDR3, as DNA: TGTGCCAGCAGCTTCGGACGGAACCAAGAGACCCAGTACTTC. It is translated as CASSFGRNQETQYF. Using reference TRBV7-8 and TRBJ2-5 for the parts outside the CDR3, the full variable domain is GAGVSQSPRYKVAKRGQDVALRCDPISGHVSLFWYQQALGQGPEFLTYFQNEAQLDKSGLPSDRFFAERPEGSVSTLKIQRTQQEDSAVYLCASSFGRNQETQYFGPGTRLLVL.

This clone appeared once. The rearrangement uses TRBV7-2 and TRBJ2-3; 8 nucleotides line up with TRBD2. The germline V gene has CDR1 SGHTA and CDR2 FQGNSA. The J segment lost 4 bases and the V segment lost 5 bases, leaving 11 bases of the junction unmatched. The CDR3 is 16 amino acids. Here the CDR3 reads CASSPGGGYYSDTQYF. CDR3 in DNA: TGTGCCAGCAGCCCGGGGGGGGGTTACTACTCAGATACGCAGTATTTT.

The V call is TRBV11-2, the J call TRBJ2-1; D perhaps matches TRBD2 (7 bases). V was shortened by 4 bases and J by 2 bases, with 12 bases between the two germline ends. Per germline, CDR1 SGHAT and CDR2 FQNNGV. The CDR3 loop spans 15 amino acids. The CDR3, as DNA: TGTGCCAGCAGCTCCCAAGGGGGGGCCTACAATGAGCAGTTCTTC. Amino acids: CASSSQGGAYNEQFF.

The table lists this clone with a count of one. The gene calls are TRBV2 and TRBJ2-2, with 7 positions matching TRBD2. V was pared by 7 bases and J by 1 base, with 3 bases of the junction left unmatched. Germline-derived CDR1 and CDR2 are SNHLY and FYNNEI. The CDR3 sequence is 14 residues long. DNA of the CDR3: TGTGCCAGCAAGCTAGCGGTGAACACCGGGGAGCTGTTTTTT. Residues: CASKLAVNTGELFF.

The CDR3 protein is CASSLGQRGAADTQYF. In DNA, the CDR3 is TGTGCCAGCAGCTTAGGGCAAAGGGGAGCGGCAGATACGCAGTATTTT. This chain uses TRBV11-3 with TRBJ2-3; D is perhaps TRBD1 or TRBD2 (5 bases each). Trimming took 1 base from V and 4 from J, leaving 15 bases between them. The germline gives CDR1 SGHNT, CDR2 YENEEA. The CDR3 loop spans 16 amino acids.

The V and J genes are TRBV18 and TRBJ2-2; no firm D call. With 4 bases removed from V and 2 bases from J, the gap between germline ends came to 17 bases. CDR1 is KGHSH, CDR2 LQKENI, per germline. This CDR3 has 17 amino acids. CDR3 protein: CASSRLGPQRNTGELFF. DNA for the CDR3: TGTGCCAGCTCACGTTTGGGCCCCCAGCGAAACACCGGGGAGCTGTTTTTT.

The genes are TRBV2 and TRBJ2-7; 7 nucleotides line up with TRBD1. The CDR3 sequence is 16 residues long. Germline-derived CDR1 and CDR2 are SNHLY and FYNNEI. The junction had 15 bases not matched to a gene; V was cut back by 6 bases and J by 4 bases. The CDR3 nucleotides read TGTGCCAGCAGGGCCGTCCGAAGGACAGGTCGGTACGAGCAGTACTTC. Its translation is CASRAVRRTGRYEQYF.

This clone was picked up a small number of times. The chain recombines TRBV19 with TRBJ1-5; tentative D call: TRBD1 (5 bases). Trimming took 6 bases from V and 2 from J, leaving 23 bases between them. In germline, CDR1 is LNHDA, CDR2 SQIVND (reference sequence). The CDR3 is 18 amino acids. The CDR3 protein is CASRFGRTWGEGNQPQHF. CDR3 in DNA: TGTGCCAGTAGATTTGGCAGGACCTGGGGGGAGGGCAATCAGCCCCAGCATTTT.

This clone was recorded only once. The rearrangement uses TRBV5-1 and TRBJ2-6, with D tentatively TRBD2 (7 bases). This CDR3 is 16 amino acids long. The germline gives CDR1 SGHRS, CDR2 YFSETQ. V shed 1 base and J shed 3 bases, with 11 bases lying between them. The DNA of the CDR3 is TGCGCCAGCAGCTTGCCGGGGGGCGGTGGGGCCAACGTCCTGACTTTC. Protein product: CASSLPGGGGANVLTF.

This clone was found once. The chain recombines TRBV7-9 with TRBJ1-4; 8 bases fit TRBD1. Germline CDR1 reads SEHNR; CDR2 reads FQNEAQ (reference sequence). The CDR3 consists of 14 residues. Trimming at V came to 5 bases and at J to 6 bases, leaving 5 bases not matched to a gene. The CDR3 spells CASSAGQVYEKLFF. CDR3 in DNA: TGTGCCAGCAGCGCGGGACAGGTGTATGAAAAACTGTTTTTT.